The present T cell receptor beta chain was sequenced within a study of blood T cell repertoires in COVID-19. At the level of the study: Samples came from the United States, Italy and Spain, spanning acute and convalescent COVID-19.

Two negative PCRs, clearance, or symptom resolution characterized the recovered Cohort 3 donors. Data came from immunoSEQ multiplex PCR; TCRdb stores just in-frame clones and leaves some out. The table records 200,000 to 250,000 clones, over 65% of them present only once. The CDR3 extends over 15 amino acids. V lost 6 bases, J lost 3 bases, and 17 bases lay in between. The germline gives CDR1 LNHDA, CDR2 SQIVND (reference sequence). The chain employs TRBV19 and TRBJ1-1, with a weak D call TRBD1 (6 bases). Material for sequencing was PBMCs or T cells enriched from blood (not recorded which). The clonotype was recovered from a woman aged 55-70 years who had recovered from COVID-19. As DNA, the CDR3 is TGTGCCAGTAGACCTTCCGAGGGGGGGTACACTGAAGCTTTCTTT. It specifies CASRPSEGGYTEAFF.